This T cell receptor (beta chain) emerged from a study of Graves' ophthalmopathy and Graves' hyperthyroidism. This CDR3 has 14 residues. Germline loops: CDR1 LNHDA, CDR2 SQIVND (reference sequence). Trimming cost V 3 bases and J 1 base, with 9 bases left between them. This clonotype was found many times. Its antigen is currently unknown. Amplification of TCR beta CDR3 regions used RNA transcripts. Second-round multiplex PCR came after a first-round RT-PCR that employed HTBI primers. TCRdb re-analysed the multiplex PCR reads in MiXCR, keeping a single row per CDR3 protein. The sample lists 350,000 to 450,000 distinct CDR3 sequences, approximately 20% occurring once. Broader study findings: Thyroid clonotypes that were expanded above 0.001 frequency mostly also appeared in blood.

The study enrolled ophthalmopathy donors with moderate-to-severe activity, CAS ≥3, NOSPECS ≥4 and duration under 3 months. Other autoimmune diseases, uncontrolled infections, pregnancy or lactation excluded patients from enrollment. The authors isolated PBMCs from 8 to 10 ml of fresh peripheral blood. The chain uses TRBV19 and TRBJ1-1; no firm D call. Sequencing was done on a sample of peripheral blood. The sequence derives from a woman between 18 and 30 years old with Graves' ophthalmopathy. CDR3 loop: CASSIQAENTEAFF. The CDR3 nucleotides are TGTGCCAGTAGTATTCAAGCGGAGAACACTGAAGCTTTCTTT.